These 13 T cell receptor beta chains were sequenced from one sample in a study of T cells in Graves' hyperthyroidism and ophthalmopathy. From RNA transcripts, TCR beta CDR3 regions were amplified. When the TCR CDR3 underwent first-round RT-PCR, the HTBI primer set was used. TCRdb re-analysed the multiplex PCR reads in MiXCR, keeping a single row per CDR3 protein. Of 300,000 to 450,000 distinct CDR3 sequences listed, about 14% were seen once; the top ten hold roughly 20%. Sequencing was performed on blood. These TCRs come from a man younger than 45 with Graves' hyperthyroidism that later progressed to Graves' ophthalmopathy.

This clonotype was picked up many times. In DNA, the CDR3 is TGTGCCAGCAGCTTTTCCCCCCAGGGGGGAAATCAGCCCCAGCATTTT. Protein product: CASSFSPQGGNQPQHF. This chain links TRBV5-5 with TRBJ1-5, with 7 bases lining up with TRBD1. Germline CDR1 and CDR2: SGHKS and YYEKEE (reference sequence). V shed 2 bases, J shed 4 bases, and the junction held 9 bases outside the gene matches. The CDR3 contains 16 residues.

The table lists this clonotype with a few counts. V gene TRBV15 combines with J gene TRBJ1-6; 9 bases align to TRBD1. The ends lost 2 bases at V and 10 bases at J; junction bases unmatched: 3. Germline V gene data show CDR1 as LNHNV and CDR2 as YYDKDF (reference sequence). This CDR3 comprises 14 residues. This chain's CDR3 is CATSRRTGESPLHF. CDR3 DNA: TGTGCCACCAGCAGACGGACAGGGGAATCACCCCTCCACTTT.

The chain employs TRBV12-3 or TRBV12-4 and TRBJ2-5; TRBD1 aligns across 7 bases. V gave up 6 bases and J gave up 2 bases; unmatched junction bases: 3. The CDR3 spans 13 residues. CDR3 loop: CASRRQGQETQYF. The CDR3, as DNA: TGTGCCAGCAGGAGACAGGGTCAAGAGACCCAGTACTTC.

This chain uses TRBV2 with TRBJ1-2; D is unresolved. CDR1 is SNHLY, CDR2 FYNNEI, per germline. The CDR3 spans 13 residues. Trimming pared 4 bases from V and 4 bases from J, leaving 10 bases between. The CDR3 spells CASSVGSPYGYTF. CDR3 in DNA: TGTGCCAGCAGTGTCGGCAGTCCCTATGGCTACACCTTC.

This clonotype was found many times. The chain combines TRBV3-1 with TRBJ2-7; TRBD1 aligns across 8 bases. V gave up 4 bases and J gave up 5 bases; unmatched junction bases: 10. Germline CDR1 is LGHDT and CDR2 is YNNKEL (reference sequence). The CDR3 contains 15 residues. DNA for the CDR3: TGTGCCAGCAGCCGAGGAGGACAGGGCGGCCACGAGCAGTACTTC. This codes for CASSRGGQGGHEQYF.

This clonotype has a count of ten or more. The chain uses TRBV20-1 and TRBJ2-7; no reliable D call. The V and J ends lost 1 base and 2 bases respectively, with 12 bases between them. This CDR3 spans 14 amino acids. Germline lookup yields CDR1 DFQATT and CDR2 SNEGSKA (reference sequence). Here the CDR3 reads CSARGLGRAYEQYF. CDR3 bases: TGCAGTGCTAGAGGCTTAGGCCGTGCCTACGAGCAGTACTTC.

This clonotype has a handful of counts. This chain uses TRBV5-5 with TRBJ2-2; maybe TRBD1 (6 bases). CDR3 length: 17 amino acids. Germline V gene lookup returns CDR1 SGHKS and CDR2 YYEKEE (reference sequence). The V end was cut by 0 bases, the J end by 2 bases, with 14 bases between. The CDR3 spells CASSLVGVDRNTGELFF. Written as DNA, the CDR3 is TGTGCCAGCAGCTTGGTGGGTGTGGACAGAAACACCGGGGAGCTGTTTTTT.

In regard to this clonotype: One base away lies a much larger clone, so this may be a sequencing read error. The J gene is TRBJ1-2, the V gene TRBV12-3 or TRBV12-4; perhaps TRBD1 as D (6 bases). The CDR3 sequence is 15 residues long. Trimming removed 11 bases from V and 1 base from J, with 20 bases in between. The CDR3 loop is CASAGAGDLNYGYTF. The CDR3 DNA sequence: TGTGCCTCGGCCGGGGCAGGGGACCTTAACTATGGCTACACCTTC.

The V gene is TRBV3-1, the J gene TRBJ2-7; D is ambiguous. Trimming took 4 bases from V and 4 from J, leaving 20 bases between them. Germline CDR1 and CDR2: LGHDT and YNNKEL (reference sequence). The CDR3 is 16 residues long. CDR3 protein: CASSLVRPGVLYEQYF. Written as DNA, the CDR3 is TGTGCCAGCAGCCTTGTACGGCCGGGTGTTTTGTACGAGCAGTACTTC.

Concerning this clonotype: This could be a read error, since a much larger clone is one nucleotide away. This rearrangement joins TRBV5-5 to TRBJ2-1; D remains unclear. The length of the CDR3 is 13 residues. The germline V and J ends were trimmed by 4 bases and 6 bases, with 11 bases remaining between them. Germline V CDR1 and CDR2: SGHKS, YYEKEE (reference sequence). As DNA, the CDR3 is TGTGCCAGCAGCGTGGGCTGGTGCAATGAGCAGTTCTTC. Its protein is CASSVGWCNEQFF.

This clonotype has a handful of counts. The chain's CDR3 is CASSGMGLNTEAFF. For the CDR3, the DNA is TGCGCCAGCAGCGGTATGGGGCTGAACACTGAAGCTTTCTTT. V and J are TRBV4-1 and TRBJ1-1; D may be TRBD1 (5 bases). Germline V gene lookup returns CDR1 MGHRA and CDR2 YSYEKL. This CDR3 is 14 amino acids long. Trimming stripped 5 bases from V and 0 bases from J, with 10 bases between.

Here the CDR3 reads CASSVVFRAATEAFF. In nucleotides, the CDR3 is TGTGCCAGCAGCGTAGTTTTCAGGGCTGCCACTGAAGCTTTCTTT. This rearrangement joins TRBV9 to TRBJ1-1; a weak D match, TRBD1 (5 bases). The CDR3 is 15 residues long. The V gene lost 0 bases and the J gene lost 4 bases, with 13 bases spanning the gap. CDR1 and CDR2 from the germline V gene are SGDLS and YYNGEE.

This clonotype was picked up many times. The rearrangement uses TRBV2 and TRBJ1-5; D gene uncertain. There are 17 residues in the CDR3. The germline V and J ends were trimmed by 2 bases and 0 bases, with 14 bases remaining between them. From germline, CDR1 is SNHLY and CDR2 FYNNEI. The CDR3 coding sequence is TGTGCCAGCAGTGAATACCCCCCCGTCGGTAGCAATCAGCCCCAGCATTTT. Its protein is CASSEYPPVGSNQPQHF.